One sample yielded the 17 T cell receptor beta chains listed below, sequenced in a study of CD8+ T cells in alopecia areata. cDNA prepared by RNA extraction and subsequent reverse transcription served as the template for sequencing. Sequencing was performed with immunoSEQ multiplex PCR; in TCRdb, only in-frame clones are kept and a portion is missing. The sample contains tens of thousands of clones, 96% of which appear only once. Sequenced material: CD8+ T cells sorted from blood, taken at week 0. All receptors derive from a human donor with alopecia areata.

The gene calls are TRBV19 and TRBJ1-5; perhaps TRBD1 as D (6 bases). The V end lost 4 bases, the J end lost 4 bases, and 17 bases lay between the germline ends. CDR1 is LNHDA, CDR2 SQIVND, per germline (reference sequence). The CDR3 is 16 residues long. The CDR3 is CASSNSGGAYNQPQHF. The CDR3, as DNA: TGTGCCAGTAGTAACTCCGGGGGGGCCTATAATCAGCCCCAGCATTTT.

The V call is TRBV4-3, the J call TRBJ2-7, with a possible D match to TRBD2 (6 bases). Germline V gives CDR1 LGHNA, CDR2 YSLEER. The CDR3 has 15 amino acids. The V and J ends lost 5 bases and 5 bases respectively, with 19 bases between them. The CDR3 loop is CASSLSSGVRNEQYF. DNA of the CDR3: TGCGCCAGCAGCTTATCTTCGGGGGTTCGGAACGAGCAGTACTTC.

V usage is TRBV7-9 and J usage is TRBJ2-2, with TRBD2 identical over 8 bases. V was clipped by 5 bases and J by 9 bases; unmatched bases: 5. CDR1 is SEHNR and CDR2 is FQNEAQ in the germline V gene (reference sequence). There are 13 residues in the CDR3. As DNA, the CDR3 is TGTGCCAGCAGCCCGGGGGGGCCTCGGGAGCTGTTTTTT. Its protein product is CASSPGGPRELFF. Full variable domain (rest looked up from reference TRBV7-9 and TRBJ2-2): DTGVSQNPRHKITKRGQNVTFRCDPISEHNRLYWYRQTLGQGPEFLTYFQNEAQLEKSRLLSDRFSAERPKGSFSTLEIQRTEQGDSAMYLCASSPGGPRELFFGEGSRLTVL.

CDR3 in DNA: TGTGCCAGCAGCCACCTATCGCAGGGGTACGAGCAGTACTTC. Its translation: CASSHLSQGYEQYF. V gene TRBV14 combines with J gene TRBJ2-7, with D maybe TRBD1 (6 bases). CDR1 and CDR2 (germline): SGHDN, FVKESK. V was cut by 3 bases and J by 4 bases, with 13 bases left in between. This CDR3 has 14 residues.

The DNA of the CDR3 is TGTGCCAGCAGCGGGCTGGGCGGGGGGCCTGCCTACGAGCAGTACTTC. Protein product: CASSGLGGGPAYEQYF. The genes are TRBV9 and TRBJ2-7; TRBD2 agrees at 8 bases. Germline CDR1 and CDR2: SGDLS and YYNGEE. The CDR3 runs 16 residues. V gave up 3 bases and J gave up 2 bases; unmatched junction bases: 10.

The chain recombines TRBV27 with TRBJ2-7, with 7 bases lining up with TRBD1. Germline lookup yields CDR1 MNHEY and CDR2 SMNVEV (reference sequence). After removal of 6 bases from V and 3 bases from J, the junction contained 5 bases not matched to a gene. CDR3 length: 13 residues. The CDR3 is CASSLQGNYEQYF. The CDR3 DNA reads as TGTGCCAGCAGCCTACAGGGGAACTACGAGCAGTACTTC.

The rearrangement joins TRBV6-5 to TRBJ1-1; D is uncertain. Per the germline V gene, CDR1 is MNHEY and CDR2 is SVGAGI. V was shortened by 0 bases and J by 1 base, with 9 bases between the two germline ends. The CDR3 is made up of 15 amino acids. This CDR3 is CASSYSAGPNTEAFF. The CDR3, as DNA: TGTGCCAGCAGTTACTCGGCAGGACCGAACACTGAAGCTTTCTTT.

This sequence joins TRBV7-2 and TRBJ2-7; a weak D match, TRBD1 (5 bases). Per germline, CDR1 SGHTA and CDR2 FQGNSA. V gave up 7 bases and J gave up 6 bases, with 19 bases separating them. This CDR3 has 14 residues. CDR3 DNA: TGTGCCAGCACCACGTCGGCCGACAGTTCCGAGCAGTACTTC. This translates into CASTTSADSSEQYF.

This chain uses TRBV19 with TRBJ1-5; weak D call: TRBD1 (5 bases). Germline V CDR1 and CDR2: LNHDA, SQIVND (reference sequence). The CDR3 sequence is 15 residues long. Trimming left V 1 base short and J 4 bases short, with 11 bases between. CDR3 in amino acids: CASSIVQTDNQPQHF. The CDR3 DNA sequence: TGTGCCAGTAGTATAGTCCAGACAGATAATCAGCCCCAGCATTTT.

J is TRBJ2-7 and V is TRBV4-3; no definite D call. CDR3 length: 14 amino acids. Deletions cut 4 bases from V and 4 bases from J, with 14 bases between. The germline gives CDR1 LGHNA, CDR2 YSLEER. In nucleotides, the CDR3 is TGCGCCAGCAGCCCAGAAAATTCGCGTTACGAGCAGTACTTC. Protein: CASSPENSRYEQYF.

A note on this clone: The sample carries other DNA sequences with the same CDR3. The CDR3 DNA sequence: TGTGCCAGCAGCTTAGTGTTGGGGGAGACCCAGTACTTC. Protein: CASSLVLGETQYF. This chain connects TRBV7-2 to TRBJ2-5; D is unresolved. The CDR3 is 13 amino acids. Looked up from germline, CDR1 is SGHTA and CDR2 is FQGNSA. V lost 1 base, J lost 5 bases, and 8 bases lay in between. Full variable domain (rest looked up from reference TRBV7-2 and TRBJ2-5): GAGVSQSPSNKVTEKGKDVELRCDPISGHTALYWYRQSLGQGLEFLIYFQGNSAPDKSGLPSDRFSAERTGGSVSTLTIQRTQQEDSAVYLCASSLVLGETQYFGPGTRLLVL.

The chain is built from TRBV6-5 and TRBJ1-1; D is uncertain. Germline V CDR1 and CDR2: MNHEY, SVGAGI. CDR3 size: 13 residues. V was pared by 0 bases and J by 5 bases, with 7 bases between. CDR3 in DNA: TGTGCCAGCAGTTACTCCCCATCAACTGAAGCTTTCTTT. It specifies CASSYSPSTEAFF.

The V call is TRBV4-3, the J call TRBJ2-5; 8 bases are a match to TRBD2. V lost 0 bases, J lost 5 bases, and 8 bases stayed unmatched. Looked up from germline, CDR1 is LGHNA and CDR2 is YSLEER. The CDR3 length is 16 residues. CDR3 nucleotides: TGCGCCAGCAGCCAAGATGGGCGGGGGGCGTTGGAGACCCAGTACTTC. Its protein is CASSQDGRGALETQYF.

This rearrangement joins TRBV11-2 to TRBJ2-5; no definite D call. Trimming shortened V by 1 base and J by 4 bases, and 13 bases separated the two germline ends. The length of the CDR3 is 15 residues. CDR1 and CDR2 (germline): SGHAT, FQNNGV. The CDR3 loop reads CASSLGVRRPETQYF. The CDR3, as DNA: TGTGCCAGCAGCTTAGGTGTGAGACGGCCAGAGACCCAGTACTTC.

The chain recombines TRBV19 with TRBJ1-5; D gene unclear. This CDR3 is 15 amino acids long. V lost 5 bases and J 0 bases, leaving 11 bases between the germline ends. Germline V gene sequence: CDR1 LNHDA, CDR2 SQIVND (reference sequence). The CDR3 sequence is CASSWGQNSNQPQHF. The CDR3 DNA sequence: TGTGCCAGTAGTTGGGGTCAGAATAGCAATCAGCCCCAGCATTTT.

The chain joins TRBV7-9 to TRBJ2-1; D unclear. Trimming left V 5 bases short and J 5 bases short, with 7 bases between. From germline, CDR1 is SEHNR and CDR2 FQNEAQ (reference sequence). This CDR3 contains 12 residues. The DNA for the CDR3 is TGTGCCAGCAGCCGCGCCAACAATGAGCAGTTCTTC. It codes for CASSRANNEQFF.

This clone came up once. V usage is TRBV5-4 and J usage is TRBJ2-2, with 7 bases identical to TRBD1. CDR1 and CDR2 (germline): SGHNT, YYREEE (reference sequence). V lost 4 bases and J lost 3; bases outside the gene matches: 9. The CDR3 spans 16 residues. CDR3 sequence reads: CASSAPGTEYTGELFF. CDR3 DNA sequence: TGTGCCAGCAGCGCCCCCGGGACAGAATACACCGGGGAGCTGTTTTTT.